This TCR beta chain came from a study of HIV-infected patients and healthy controls. Study results and limitations: Significantly higher mean Gini indices appeared in HIV-infected repertoires, possibly reflecting oligoclonality.

Alpha and beta constant-region primers primed reverse transcription of approximately 0.55 ug RNA. Using multiplexing indices, alpha and beta chain libraries were generated apart by chain-specific third strand synthesis. TCRdb independently ran MiXCR on the 5' RACE reads; one entry per CDR3 protein. The data contain under 15,000 distinct CDR3 sequences, 5.1% of them seen just once; the ten biggest clones take up around 3.6%. V was cut by 4 bases and J by 7 bases, with 14 bases left in between. This CDR3 contains 13 residues. Per germline, CDR1 LGHDT and CDR2 YNNKEL (reference sequence). No cell fractionation was done, so the repertoire covers all unsorted peripheral blood T cells. The sample holds many counts of this clonotype. Its matching antigen is unknown.

The chain has TRBV3-1 and TRBJ2-7; no clear D gene. Sequencing used blood. This TCR was recovered from an adult in good health. This chain's CDR3 is CASSLKSAREQYF. In nucleotides, the CDR3 is TGTGCCAGCAGCCTAAAATCCGCCCGGGAGCAGTACTTC.